This is a list of T cell receptor beta chains from one sample in a study of cytomegalovirus exposure and HLA in healthy donors. Only in-frame clones appear in the TCRdb table, and some are missing; sequencing was by immunoSEQ multiplex PCR. Of around 150,000 clones listed, 80% are singletons. The sequenced sample was PBMCs. These receptors came from a man aged 25 to 45 in good health. CDR3s include the opening cysteine and the closing phenylalanine or tryptophan. The order of the fields is D gene, V gene, clone size, J gene, CDR3 protein, CDR3 DNA. The D gene is left open where the match is weak. Part of the rows lack a size; the others show once, few, many or a class for expanded clones.

TRBD1	TRBV11-3	.	TRBJ1-3	CASSGDRGPRGTIYF	TGTGCCAGCAGCGGAGACAGGGGCCCACGGGGCACCATATATTTT
.	TRBV9	.	TRBJ1-1	CASSAATNTEAFF	TGTGCCAGCAGCGCCGCTACGAACACTGAAGCTTTCTTT
TRBD2	TRBV2	.	TRBJ2-2	CASSPYGSGRALGTGELFF	TGTGCCAGCAGTCCCTATGGTAGCGGGAGGGCCCTTGGAACCGGGGAGCTGTTTTTT
TRBD2	TRBV6-5	.	TRBJ2-1	CASRKTGGPYNEQFF	TGTGCCAGCAGAAAAACGGGAGGGCCATACAATGAGCAGTTCTTC
TRBD2	TRBV7-2	.	TRBJ2-7	CASTPSGGTYEQYF	TGTGCCAGCACCCCTAGCGGGGGAACCTACGAGCAGTACTTC
.	TRBV19	.	TRBJ1-1	CASSMGRNTEAFF	TGTGCCAGTAGTATGGGCCGTAATACTGAAGCTTTCTTT
TRBD2	TRBV9	.	TRBJ2-5	CASSPGGETQYF	TGTGCCAGCAGCCCCGGGGGGGAGACCCAGTACTTC
TRBD1	TRBV6-6	.	TRBJ1-1	CASIGTENTEAFF	TGTGCCAGCATTGGGACAGAGAACACTGAAGCTTTCTTT
TRBD1	TRBV5-1	few	TRBJ1-2	CASSGGQGANYGYTF	TGCGCCAGCAGCGGGGGACAGGGCGCTAACTATGGCTACACCTTC
.	TRBV4-3	.	TRBJ2-7	CASSQDLGVSSTTF	TGCGCCAGCAGCCAAGATCTCGGCGTTTCCTCTACTACGTTC
TRBD1	TRBV30	.	TRBJ1-3	CAWSGTGGGNTIYF	TGTGCCTGGTCCGGGACAGGGGGTGGAAACACCATATATTTT
.	TRBV7-9	.	TRBJ1-1	CSSSLVARNTEAFF	TGTTCCAGCAGCTTAGTTGCCAGGAACACTGAAGCTTTCTTT
TRBD2	TRBV19	.	TRBJ2-1	CASSRSGLAGRNEQFF	TGTGCCAGTAGTAGGTCGGGACTAGCGGGAAGGAATGAGCAGTTCTTC
TRBD2	TRBV19	.	TRBJ2-1	CASSPTSGIYNEQFF	TGTGCCAGTAGCCCAACTAGCGGGATTTACAATGAGCAGTTCTTC
TRBD2	TRBV6-5	.	TRBJ2-7	CASTPTSGTYEQYF	TGTGCCAGCACCCCGACTAGCGGGACGTACGAGCAGTACTTC
TRBD1	TRBV5-1	.	TRBJ2-7	CASSLGGTGVYEQYF	TGCGCCAGCAGCTTGGGCGGGACAGGGGTCTACGAGCAGTACTTC
TRBD2	TRBV7-9	.	TRBJ2-5	CASSGLAQETQYF	TGTGCCAGCAGTGGACTAGCGCAAGAGACCCAGTACTTC
TRBD2	TRBV7-9	.	TRBJ2-7	CASSLGGLADEQYF	TGTGCCAGCAGCTTGGGGGGACTAGCTGACGAGCAGTACTTC
TRBD2	TRBV19	.	TRBJ2-7	CASSNPGGRYEQYF	TGTGCCAGTAGTAACCCTGGCGGGAGGTACGAGCAGTACTTC
TRBD1	TRBV18	once	TRBJ2-7	CASSPFAGTGYYEQYF	TGTGCCAGCTCACCTTTCGCCGGGACAGGATACTACGAGCAGTACTTC
.	TRBV27	few	TRBJ1-5	CASITPAGNQPQHF	TGTGCCAGCATAACGCCCGCCGGTAATCAGCCCCAGCATTTT
TRBD1	TRBV9	.	TRBJ1-5	CASNVGGEGPQHF	TGTGCCAGCAACGTAGGGGGCGAAGGGCCCCAGCATTTT
TRBD2	TRBV23-1	.	TRBJ2-3	CASSPLWGGTQYF	TGCGCCAGCAGTCCTTTATGGGGGGGTACGCAGTATTTT
TRBD2	TRBV4-3	once	TRBJ2-2	CASSPARGLADGSGELFF	TGCGCCAGCAGTCCCGCCCGGGGACTAGCGGATGGGTCCGGGGAGCTGTTTTTT
TRBD2	TRBV18	.	TRBJ2-1	CASSLQREALNEQFF	TGTGCCAGCTCACTGCAGCGGGAGGCCCTCAATGAGCAGTTCTTC
.	TRBV6-5	few	TRBJ1-2	CASSGQGGAGGYTF	TGTGCCAGCAGTGGGCAAGGTGGGGCCGGTGGCTACACCTTC
.	TRBV30	.	TRBJ2-1	CAWREEGWVDEQFF	TGTGCCTGGAGGGAGGAAGGGTGGGTTGATGAGCAGTTCTTC
TRBD1	TRBV30	.	TRBJ2-2	CAWSRTGVAGELFF	TGTGCCTGGAGTCGGACAGGGGTGGCCGGGGAGCTGTTTTTT
TRBD1	TRBV18	.	TRBJ1-3	CASSPLAGGNGNTIYF	TGTGCCAGCTCACCACTCGCAGGGGGCAACGGAAACACCATATATTTT
.	TRBV6-5	.	TRBJ1-3	CASSYELSGNTIYF	TGTGCCAGCAGTTACGAGCTCTCTGGAAACACCATATATTTT
.	TRBV18	.	TRBJ1-1	CASSPHTDTEAFF	TGTGCCAGCTCACCACATACGGACACTGAAGCTTTCTTT
TRBD2	TRBV18	.	TRBJ2-1	CASSPPGSGANNEQFF	TGTGCCAGCTCACCCCCGGGAAGCGGGGCAAACAATGAGCAGTTCTTC
TRBD2	TRBV6-1	.	TRBJ2-1	CASTGLAGGRDEQFF	TGTGCCAGCACCGGACTAGCGGGGGGGCGGGATGAGCAGTTCTTC
TRBD1	TRBV11-2	once	TRBJ1-1	CASSSRDRVRSTEAFF	TGTGCCAGCAGCTCGCGGGACAGGGTAAGGTCCACTGAAGCTTTCTTT
.	TRBV15	.	TRBJ2-1	CATSRDRGSSYNEQFF	TGTGCCACCAGCAGAGATCGGGGGAGCTCCTACAATGAGCAGTTCTTC
TRBD1	TRBV6-1	.	TRBJ2-1	CASSVGQDPGRDEQFF	TGTGCCAGCAGTGTCGGACAGGATCCGGGACGCGATGAGCAGTTCTTC
.	TRBV5-1	.	TRBJ2-3	CASSSPSEGEDTQYF	TGCGCCAGCAGCTCTCCTAGCGAAGGGGAGGATACGCAGTATTTT
.	TRBV9	.	TRBJ2-1	CASSVARLPSSYNEQFF	TGTGCCAGCAGCGTAGCCCGACTCCCTAGCTCCTACAATGAGCAGTTCTTC
TRBD1	TRBV28	few	TRBJ1-5	CASRRQGSNQPQHF	TGTGCCAGCAGGCGACAGGGGAGCAATCAGCCCCAGCATTTT